The 26 T cell receptor beta chains below all came from one sample that was sequenced in a study of human T cells and chemical hapten exposure. Time point: patch test 2, 6 weeks after DPC sensitization. Documented treatment: therapeutic diphenylcyclopropenone sensitization with weekly scalp DPC. TCRdb called the RACE reads again in MiXCR, with one record for every CDR3 protein. The sample has approximately 120,000 distinct CDR3 sequences, 9.2% seen once. Sequenced material: whole blood, taken in connection with sensitization to the hapten diphenylcyclopropenone (DPC). The receptors shown here come from a woman between 35 and 50 years old with alopecia areata. Some clones in this sample may be carry-over from other donors' samples.

This clonotype showed up many times. The chain links TRBV6-5 to TRBJ2-3; D is undetermined. Germline V gives CDR1 MNHEY, CDR2 SVGAGI. CDR3 size: 15 residues. V lost 4 bases to trimming and J lost 1 base, with 12 bases between them. As DNA, the CDR3 is TGTGCCAGCAGTTTAGGGAAGAAGGGCACAGATACGCAGTATTTT. It yields the protein CASSLGKKGTDTQYF.

In its sample, this clonotype was seen many times. The chain combines TRBV11-2 with TRBJ2-2; weak D call: TRBD1 (5 bases). CDR3 length equals 15 residues. Deletions cut 4 bases from V and 6 bases from J, with 15 bases between. Germline V gene lookup returns CDR1 SGHAT and CDR2 FQNNGV. CDR3 amino acids: CASSSQGERAGELFF. CDR3 nucleotides: TGTGCCAGCAGCTCTCAAGGGGAAAGGGCCGGGGAGCTGTTTTTT.

V and J are TRBV18 and TRBJ2-2, with unresolved D. CDR1 KGHSH and CDR2 LQKENI come from the germline V gene. The CDR3 loop spans 16 amino acids. V shed 1 base and J shed 0 bases, with 9 bases lying between them. The CDR3 sequence is CASSPQEFANTGELFF. Written as DNA, the CDR3 is TGTGCCAGCTCACCACAAGAGTTCGCGAACACCGGGGAGCTGTTTTTT.

This clonotype was seen many times. J is TRBJ1-3 and V is TRBV6-6; TRBD1 might be the D (5 bases). V lost 0 bases and J 2 bases, leaving 11 bases between the germline ends. There are 16 residues in the CDR3. Looked up from germline, CDR1 is MNHNY and CDR2 is SVGAGI (reference sequence). CDR3 DNA sequence: TGTGCCAGCAGTTACTCATTCCAGGGTACTGGAAACACCATATATTTT. Translating gives CASSYSFQGTGNTIYF.

This clonotype has a handful of counts. This chain connects TRBV7-9 to TRBJ1-2; D gene ambiguous. With 0 bases removed from V and 3 bases from J, the gap between germline ends came to 5 bases. The CDR3 runs 13 residues. Per germline, CDR1 SEHNR and CDR2 FQNEAQ (reference sequence). In DNA form, the CDR3 reads TGTGCCAGCAGCTTAGCTTCGCACTATGGCTACACCTTC. Protein product: CASSLASHYGYTF.

The chain links TRBV11-2 to TRBJ2-1, with no clear D. The CDR3 totals 15 residues. CDR1 and CDR2 (germline): SGHAT, FQNNGV. The V and J ends lost 0 bases and 4 bases respectively, with 10 bases between them. The CDR3 is CASSLDLPGYNEQFF. The CDR3 DNA reads as TGTGCCAGCAGCTTAGATCTCCCGGGTTACAATGAGCAGTTCTTC.

This clonotype was recorded a few times. The rearrangement uses TRBV7-2 and TRBJ2-7, with D hard to call. CDR3 size: 14 residues. V dropped 3 bases and J dropped 1 base, with 10 bases sitting between them. Germline V lookup: CDR1 SGHTA, CDR2 FQGNSA. The DNA for the CDR3 is TGTGCCAGCAGCTTTAATGACGGATCCTACGAGCAGTACTTC. Protein product: CASSFNDGSYEQYF.

This clonotype occurred many times. The rearrangement uses TRBV10-2 and TRBJ1-1; 8 bases are shared with TRBD1. From germline, CDR1 is WSHSY and CDR2 SAAADI. This CDR3 spans 12 amino acids. As DNA, the CDR3 is TGCGTCGAACAGGGGGTGGACACTGAAGCTTTCTTT. Its translation is CVEQGVDTEAFF.

This clonotype was detected many times. This CDR3 is CASSLGAGYGYTF. The CDR3 coding sequence is TGTGCCAGCAGTTTGGGGGCAGGCTATGGCTACACCTTC. This chain connects TRBV12-3 or TRBV12-4 to TRBJ1-2; TRBD1 is a possible D gene (6 bases). V gave up 3 bases and J gave up 4 bases, with 9 bases separating them. This CDR3 contains 13 residues.

The V call is TRBV12-3 or TRBV12-4, the J call TRBJ1-5; D is unresolved. V lost 4 bases to trimming and J lost 4 bases, with 5 bases between them. The CDR3 consists of 12 residues. DNA of the CDR3: TGTGCCAGCAGTTCGTATAATCAGCCCCAGCATTTT. Amino acids: CASSSYNQPQHF.

This clonotype was observed a few times. The chain recombines TRBV18 with TRBJ1-5; D not certain. Germline V lookup: CDR1 KGHSH, CDR2 LQKENI. Trimming pared 3 bases from V and 2 bases from J, leaving 5 bases between. The length of the CDR3 is 13 residues. The CDR3 sequence: CASSPARNQPQHF. The CDR3 bases are TGTGCCAGCTCACCGGCCCGCAATCAGCCCCAGCATTTT. Together with reference TRBV18 and TRBJ1-5, the CDR3 gives the full variable domain: NAGVMQNPRHLVRRRGQEARLRCSPMKGHSHVYWYRQLPEEGLKFMVYLQKENIIDESGMPKERFSAEFPKEGPSILRIQQVVRGDSAAYFCASSPARNQPQHFGDGTRLSIL.

This clonotype was detected a few times. The chain couples TRBV11-3 to TRBJ2-1; 7 bases line up with TRBD1. After removal of 6 bases from V and 2 bases from J, the junction contained 4 bases not matched to a gene. CDR3 size: 14 residues. Germline V gene lookup returns CDR1 SGHNT and CDR2 YENEEA. CDR3 sequence reads: CASSLQGTYNEQFF. DNA of the CDR3: TGTGCCAGCAGTCTACAGGGGACCTACAATGAGCAGTTCTTC.

In its sample, this clonotype was seen a few times. J is TRBJ2-1 and V is TRBV29-1; 8 nucleotides agree with TRBD1. Trimming cost V 7 bases and J 9 bases; bases outside gene matches: 8. This CDR3 spans 12 amino acids. Germline lookup yields CDR1 SQVTM and CDR2 ANQGSEA. The CDR3 spells CSARTGTIEQFF. CDR3 in DNA: TGCAGCGCTAGGACAGGGACAATTGAGCAGTTCTTC.

J is TRBJ2-3 and V is TRBV7-8; no clear D gene. The germline V gene has CDR1 SGHVS and CDR2 FQNEAQ. V lost 1 base to trimming and J lost 7 bases, with 6 bases between them. CDR3 length equals 12 residues. CDR3 in amino acids: CASSLDYNTQYF. CDR3 bases: TGTGCCAGCAGCTTAGATTACAATACGCAGTATTTT.

The table lists this clonotype with many counts. The J gene is TRBJ2-3, the V gene TRBV30, with unresolved D. The ends were cut back, 0 bases at V and 2 bases at J, with 3 bases in the middle. This CDR3 region has 12 residues. The germline V gene encodes CDR1 GTSNPN and CDR2 SVGIG (reference sequence). CDR3 coding DNA: TGTGCCTGGAGTGTGCCCACAGATACGCAGTATTTT. It encodes CAWSVPTDTQYF. Looking up the rest from reference TRBV30 and TRBJ2-3 gives the full variable domain: SQTIHQWPATLVQPVGSPLSLECTVEGTSNPNLYWYRQAAGRGLQLLFYSVGIGQISSEVPQNLSASRPQDRQFILSSKKLLLSDSGFYLCAWSVPTDTQYFGPGTRLTVL.

This clonotype was counted many times. The CDR3 nucleotides are TGCGCCAGCAGCCCCTCGACAGGGGGCGACCTCCACGAGCAGTACTTC. Residues: CASSPSTGGDLHEQYF. The chain links TRBV5-1 to TRBJ2-7, with 10 bases identical to TRBD1. V gave up 4 bases and J gave up 5 bases; unmatched junction bases: 12. Per germline, CDR1 SGHRS and CDR2 YFSETQ. This CDR3 is 16 amino acids long.

The chain recombines TRBV29-1 with TRBJ2-7; TRBD1 agrees at 7 bases. Unmatched junction bases numbered 9, after V lost 7 bases and J lost 3 bases. Germline CDR1 SQVTM, CDR2 ANQGSEA. This CDR3 has 13 amino acids. CDR3 in amino acids: CSARQGDGYEQYF. The CDR3 nucleotides read TGCAGCGCCCGACAGGGAGACGGCTACGAGCAGTACTTC.

This clonotype has more than one count but fewer than ten. As DNA, the CDR3 is TGTGCCAGTAGTATCCGGGGGCGCGGGAAGACCCAGTACTTC. This encodes CASSIRGRGKTQYF. V is TRBV19 and J is TRBJ2-5, with D possibly called TRBD1 or TRBD2 (6 bases each). The germline V and J ends were trimmed by 3 bases and 6 bases, with 14 bases remaining between them. The CDR3 runs to 14 residues. Germline assignment: CDR1 LNHDA and CDR2 SQIVND (reference sequence).

This clonotype has a count of ten or more. The rearrangement joins TRBV20-1 to TRBJ2-3, with 12 bases that match TRBD2. This CDR3 has 14 residues. Trimming at V came to 6 bases and at J to 4 bases, leaving 5 bases not matched to a gene. Germline V gene sequence: CDR1 DFQATT, CDR2 SNEGSKA (reference sequence). In nucleotides, the CDR3 is TGCAGTGCGGAACTAGCGGGGGGAGCAGATACGCAGTATTTT. Amino acids: CSAELAGGADTQYF.

This clonotype has a handful of counts. The chain carries TRBV7-8 and TRBJ2-1; TRBD2 agrees at 13 bases. Germline CDR1 and CDR2: SGHVS and FQNEAQ. The J segment lost 8 bases and the V segment lost 4 bases, leaving 8 bases of the junction unmatched. This CDR3 comprises 16 residues. The CDR3 is CASSSRTSGGGDEQFF. As DNA, the CDR3 is TGTGCCAGCAGCTCCAGGACTAGCGGGGGCGGCGATGAGCAGTTCTTC.

Ten or more counts support this clonotype. V usage is TRBV7-6 and J usage is TRBJ2-2, with D uncertain. The germline gives CDR1 SGHVS, CDR2 FNYEAQ. CDR3 length: 15 amino acids. With 1 base removed from V and 0 bases from J, the gap between germline ends came to 6 bases. The CDR3 DNA sequence: TGTGCCAGCAGCTTAGAGGTTCCGAACACCGGGGAGCTGTTTTTT. Protein: CASSLEVPNTGELFF.

There are a few counts of this clonotype. The chain recombines TRBV10-3 with TRBJ1-2, with TRBD1 identical over 8 bases. The germline gives CDR1 ENHRY, CDR2 SYGVKD. V gave up 10 bases and J gave up 5 bases; unmatched junction bases: 9. The CDR3 length is 13 residues. CDR3 bases: TGTGCCACCGGACAGGGAGGACCGTATGGCTACACCTTC. Translating gives CATGQGGPYGYTF.

This clonotype was detected only a few times. The chain joins TRBV5-6 to TRBJ2-3, with D perhaps matching TRBD1 (5 bases). The CDR3 is 16 amino acids. Trimming stripped 3 bases from V and 6 bases from J, with 20 bases between. Germline assignment: CDR1 SGHDT and CDR2 YYEEEE. The CDR3 DNA follows: TGTGCCAGCAGCTCTACCCGACAGAGCCTTCGGGATACGCAGTATTTT. It codes for CASSSTRQSLRDTQYF.

Ten or more counts support this clonotype. The CDR3 reads CSAPDRESTDTQYF. As DNA, the CDR3 is TGCAGTGCCCCTGACAGGGAGAGCACAGATACGCAGTATTTT. This rearrangement joins TRBV20-1 to TRBJ2-3; 7 bases agree with TRBD1. The length of the CDR3 is 14 residues. Trimming removed 6 bases from V and 0 bases from J; junction bases left unmatched: 6. Germline CDR1 DFQATT, CDR2 SNEGSKA (reference sequence).

Only a few counts were recorded for this clonotype. The V gene is TRBV21-1, the J gene TRBJ2-2; TRBD1 is the table's D call, not checked against the DNA. TRBV21-1 constitutes a pseudogene. The CDR3 is 17 residues long. This CDR3 reads CASSKAPGQSPPGELFF. CDR3 bases: TGTGCCAGCAGCAAAGCCCCAGGACAGAGCCCACCCGGGGAGCTGTTTTTT.

This clonotype was seen only a few times. This chain joins TRBV6-2 or TRBV6-3 and TRBJ2-5, with 11 bases matching TRBD2. Germline assignment: CDR1 MNHEY and CDR2 SVGEGT. With 2 bases clipped from V and 1 base from J, the junction kept 3 bases outside the gene matches. CDR3 size: 16 residues. CDR3 in DNA: TGTGCCAGCAGTTACGGGACTAGCGGCTTCCAAGAGACCCAGTACTTC. Its translation is CASSYGTSGFQETQYF.